This record concerns one T cell receptor (beta chain) sequence. Per the original data handling: Using reference gene primer amplification, nucleated cell counts were estimated. Sequencing used immunoSEQ multiplex PCR; TCRdb keeps in-frame clones, though not all of them. D and trimming were read from the DNA, whereas the V and J calls and clone size are those reported in that table. Of 130,000 or so clones detected, about 83% appear once; the ten largest clones hold 2% to 2.5%. This sample is part of a study of blood T cell repertoires in COVID-19. Study in general: COVID-19 samples, acute and convalescent, were from the United States, Italy and Spain. PBMCs, B-cell-depleted T cells, or T cells provided the cDNA or gDNA that made up the material.

Looked up from germline, CDR1 is SGHRS and CDR2 is YFSETQ. The CDR3 loop spans 16 amino acids. With 4 bases clipped from V and 2 bases from J, the junction kept 10 bases outside the gene matches. The chain employs TRBV5-1 and TRBJ2-5; 8 bases agree with TRBD2. The origin of this receptor is a woman in her forties or fifties with acute or convalescent COVID-19. Sequencing input: peripheral blood. CDR3 residues: CASSPGGLAGQETQYF. CDR3 nucleotides: TGCGCCAGCAGCCCTGGAGGTCTAGCGGGTCAAGAGACCCAGTACTTC.